This is a list of T cell receptor beta chains from one sample in a study of blood T cell repertoires in COVID-19. Sequencing was performed with immunoSEQ multiplex PCR; in TCRdb, only in-frame clones are kept and a portion is missing. The sample has 200,000 or so clones; 80% to 90% are singletons. What was sequenced was PBMCs or T cells enriched from blood (not recorded which). The receptors come from a young woman in a cohort exposed to, infected with or recovered from COVID-19 (not recorded which). The CDR3 runs from the conserved cysteine through the conserved F or W. The D gene is left open where the match is weak. Some rows mark clone size as missing; the rest say once, few, many or name a class of expanded clone.

clone_size j_call d_call v_call cdr3_aa cdr3_nt
. TRBJ1-1 . TRBV11-2 CASSFSGVDTEAFF TGTGCCAGCAGCTTCTCAGGGGTTGACACTGAAGCTTTCTTT
. TRBJ2-1 TRBD2 TRBV7-8 CASSSDDSGRAGYEQFF TGTGCCAGCAGCTCAGACGATAGCGGGAGGGCCGGTTATGAGCAGTTCTTC
. TRBJ1-1 . TRBV2 CASSFLITENTEAFF TGTGCCAGCAGTTTTCTCATCACAGAGAACACTGAAGCTTTCTTT
. TRBJ2-1 . TRBV4-2 CASSQVIAGFFYNEQFF TGTGCCAGCAGCCAAGTAATCGCAGGATTTTTCTACAATGAGCAGTTCTTC
. TRBJ1-2 . TRBV7-6 CASSLQDRSNYGYTF TGTGCCAGCAGCTTACAGGACAGAAGTAACTATGGCTACACCTTC
. TRBJ2-1 TRBD2 TRBV7-2 CASSAGLAGAHMWYEQFF TGTGCCAGCAGCGCGGGACTAGCGGGGGCCCATATGTGGTATGAGCAGTTCTTC
. TRBJ2-1 . TRBV9 CASSVAQWQYNEQFF TGTGCCAGCAGCGTAGCTCAGTGGCAGTACAATGAGCAGTTCTTC
once TRBJ1-1 TRBD1 TRBV3-1/TRBV3-2 CASSLSDRRNTEAFF TGTGCCAGCAGCCTATCGGACAGGAGGAACACTGAAGCTTTCTTT
. TRBJ2-1 TRBD2 TRBV7-2 CASSEAGGKFF TGTGCCAGCAGCGAGGCGGGGGGAAAGTTCTTC
. TRBJ2-1 TRBD2 TRBV7-6 CASSSGTSGSVDEQFF TGTGCCAGCAGCTCCGGGACTAGCGGGAGTGTGGATGAGCAGTTCTTC
. TRBJ2-1 . TRBV14 CASERFRGNEQFF TGTGCCAGCGAAAGATTCAGGGGCAATGAGCAGTTCTTC
. TRBJ1-3 . TRBV4-1 CASSQDGNDRPSGNTIYF TGCGCCAGCAGCCAAGACGGTAACGACAGACCCTCTGGAAACACCATATATTTT
. TRBJ1-1 . TRBV15 CASSMLNTEAFF TGTGCCAGCAGTATGTTGAACACTGAAGCTTTCTTT
. TRBJ2-7 . TRBV7-2 CASSLPPRAIHYEQYF TGTGCCAGCAGCTTACCCCCGAGGGCCATCCACTACGAGCAGTACTTC
. TRBJ1-2 TRBD1 TRBV7-9 CASSELPTGGYGYTF TGTGCCAGCAGCGAACTTCCGACAGGGGGCTACGGCTACACCTTC
once TRBJ2-7 TRBD1 TRBV3-1/TRBV3-2 CASSPPTGGTDEQYF TGTGCCAGCAGCCCGCCGACAGGGGGCACGGACGAGCAGTACTTC
. TRBJ2-1 . TRBV27 CASSPQGYEQFF TGTGCCAGCAGCCCCCAGGGGTACGAGCAGTTCTTC
. TRBJ1-2 . TRBV2 CASSAQGRDGYTF TGTGCCAGCAGTGCCCAGGGAAGGGATGGCTACACCTTC
. TRBJ2-1 TRBD2 TRBV5-1 CASSLEGLAGGPHNEQFF TGCGCCAGCAGCTTGGAAGGACTAGCGGGAGGGCCCCACAATGAGCAGTTCTTC
. TRBJ2-7 TRBD1 TRBV25-1 CASSEYGQDYEQYF TGTGCCAGCAGTGAATATGGACAGGACTACGAGCAGTACTTC
. TRBJ2-1 TRBD1 TRBV7-9 CASSLAGGRGFF TGTGCCAGCAGCTTAGCAGGGGGCCGGGGGTTCTTC
. TRBJ1-1 . TRBV6-1 CASSEEIRDTEAFF TGTGCCAGCAGTGAAGAGATCAGGGATACTGAAGCTTTCTTT
. TRBJ1-2 . TRBV11-3 CASSSQGGGYTF TGTGCCAGCAGCTCACAGGGTGGTGGCTACACCTTC
. TRBJ1-2 . TRBV11-2 CASSLGDNNPHYGYTF TGTGCCAGCAGCTTAGGCGACAACAACCCCCACTATGGCTACACCTTC
. TRBJ2-2 TRBD2 TRBV25-1 CASSEMTSGEEELFF TGTGCCAGCAGTGAAATGACTAGCGGTGAGGAGGAGCTGTTTTTT
. TRBJ2-3 . TRBV29-1 CSVGGGHLLHTSTDTQYF TGCAGCGTTGGGGGAGGACACCTTCTACACACTAGCACAGATACGCAGTATTTT
. TRBJ1-6 TRBD1 TRBV6-5 CASRTGAFNSPLHF TGTGCCAGCAGGACAGGGGCCTTTAATTCACCCCTCCACTTT
. TRBJ2-4 TRBD1 TRBV19 CASSIGSRQGPSTIQYF TGTGCCAGTAGTATTGGTAGTCGACAGGGCCCTAGTACCATTCAGTACTTC
. TRBJ2-4 . TRBV2 CASSENFGGGIQYF TGTGCCAGCAGTGAGAACTTTGGGGGCGGCATTCAGTACTTC
. TRBJ1-2 TRBD1 TRBV28 CASIPGTDFNYGYTF TGTGCCAGCATCCCCGGGACAGATTTTAACTATGGCTACACCTTC
once TRBJ1-2 . TRBV4-1 CASSFLETNYGYTF TGCGCCAGCAGCTTCTTGGAGACTAACTATGGCTACACCTTC
. TRBJ2-1 . TRBV15 CATSRVGTQYNEQFF TGTGCCACCAGCAGAGTAGGGACACAGTACAATGAGCAGTTCTTC
. TRBJ1-1 . TRBV11-2 CASTRVMNTEAFF TGTGCCAGCACCAGGGTCATGAACACTGAAGCTTTCTTT
. TRBJ2-3 TRBD2 TRBV6-5 CASRRSTSGETQYF TGTGCCAGCAGGCGGAGTACTAGCGGGGAAACGCAGTATTTT
. TRBJ2-7 TRBD2 TRBV7-9 CASSLAERELPYEQYF TGTGCCAGCAGCTTAGCAGAGCGGGAGCTCCCTTACGAGCAGTACTTC
. TRBJ2-7 TRBD2 TRBV7-2 CASSLGGGSYEQYF TGTGCCAGCAGCTTGGGCGGGGGCTCCTACGAGCAGTACTTC
. TRBJ2-1 . TRBV6-4 CASSPARGYNEQFF TGTGCCAGCAGCCCCGCCCGGGGCTACAATGAGCAGTTCTTC
. TRBJ2-1 TRBD1 TRBV19 CASRGTGGTEQFF TGTGCCAGTAGAGGGACAGGCGGGACTGAGCAGTTCTTC
. TRBJ2-7 . TRBV5-1 CASSINSGEQYF TGCGCCAGCAGCATTAACAGCGGCGAGCAGTACTTC
. TRBJ2-5 . TRBV19 CASSRTPQNPETQYF TGTGCCAGTAGTAGAACCCCACAGAATCCGGAGACCCAGTACTTC
. TRBJ2-7 . TRBV3-1/TRBV3-2 CASSQDARDLREQYF TGTGCCAGCAGCCAAGATGCGCGGGATCTACGAGAGCAGTACTTC
. TRBJ1-3 TRBD1 TRBV19 CASTSYRGDGGNTIYF TGTGCCAGTACTTCTTACAGGGGGGATGGTGGAAACACCATATATTTT
. TRBJ1-2 . TRBV5-1 CASSLMGGTPNYGYTF TGCGCCAGCAGCTTAATGGGCGGGACCCCTAACTATGGCTACACCTTC
once TRBJ1-3 . TRBV2 CASRGRGGNTIYF TGTGCCAGCAGGGGAAGGGGTGGAAACACCATATATTTT
. TRBJ1-4 TRBD1 TRBV27 CASRSTGGTEKLFF TGTGCCAGCAGATCAACAGGGGGCACTGAAAAACTGTTTTTT
once TRBJ2-1 TRBD2 TRBV7-7 CASSLGLGLGNEQFF TGTGCCAGCAGCTTAGGTCTGGGACTAGGGAATGAGCAGTTCTTC
. TRBJ1-5 . TRBV29-1 CSAGTQGQPQHF TGCAGCGCCGGGACACAAGGGCAGCCCCAGCATTTT
. TRBJ1-6 . TRBV6-1 CASSDLYNSPLHF TGTGCCAGCAGTGATTTATATAATTCACCCCTCCACTTT
. TRBJ2-7 . TRBV20-1 CSARIGYEQYF TGCAGTGCTAGAATCGGTTACGAGCAGTACTTC
. TRBJ1-2 . TRBV2 CASSNRDTANYGYTF TGTGCCAGCAGTAACCGGGACACCGCTAACTATGGCTACACCTTC
. TRBJ2-1 TRBD2 TRBV18 CASSPRPSGGIEQFF TGTGCCAGCTCACCACGGCCTAGCGGGGGGATCGAGCAGTTCTTC
few TRBJ2-7 TRBD2 TRBV5-4 CASSLASSGSNEQYF TGTGCCAGCAGCTTGGCGTCTAGCGGGAGCAACGAGCAGTACTTC
. TRBJ1-4 . TRBV6-2/TRBV6-3 CASSSARDWQPTNEKLFF TGTGCCAGCAGTTCGGCCCGGGACTGGCAGCCAACTAATGAAAAACTGTTTTTT
. TRBJ2-7 . TRBV19 CASSIGATESYEQYF TGTGCCAGTAGTATAGGAGCCACGGAGTCCTACGAGCAGTACTTC
. TRBJ2-5 TRBD1 TRBV5-6 CASQGARETQYF TGTGCCAGCCAGGGGGCGCGAGAGACCCAGTACTTC
. TRBJ2-7 TRBD2 TRBV5-1 CASSPNSGLAVEQYF TGCGCCAGCAGCCCCAACTCGGGACTAGCCGTCGAGCAGTACTTC
. TRBJ2-2 . TRBV4-1 CASSRGTLNTGELFF TGCGCCAGCAGTAGGGGGACACTAAACACCGGGGAGCTGTTTTTT
. TRBJ1-5 TRBD1 TRBV5-1 CASSLGEQGAGQPQHF TGCGCCAGCAGCTTGGGGGAACAGGGGGCGGGACAGCCCCAGCATTTT
. TRBJ1-5 TRBD1 TRBV12-5 CASGLGTGANQPQHF TGTGCTAGTGGTTTAGGGACAGGGGCTAATCAGCCCCAGCATTTT